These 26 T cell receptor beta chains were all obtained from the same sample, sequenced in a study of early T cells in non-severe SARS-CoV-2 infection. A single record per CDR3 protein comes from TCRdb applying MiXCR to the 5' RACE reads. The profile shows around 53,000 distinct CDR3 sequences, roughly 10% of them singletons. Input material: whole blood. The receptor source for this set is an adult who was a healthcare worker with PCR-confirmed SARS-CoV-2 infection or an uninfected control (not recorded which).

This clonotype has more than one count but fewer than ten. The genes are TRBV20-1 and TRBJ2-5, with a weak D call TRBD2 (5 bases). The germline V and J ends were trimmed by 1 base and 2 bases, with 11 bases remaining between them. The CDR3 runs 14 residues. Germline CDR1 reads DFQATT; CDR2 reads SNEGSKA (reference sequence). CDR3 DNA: TGCAGTGCTAGAGTCCCAGGAGGTCAAGAGACCCAGTACTTC. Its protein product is CSARVPGGQETQYF.

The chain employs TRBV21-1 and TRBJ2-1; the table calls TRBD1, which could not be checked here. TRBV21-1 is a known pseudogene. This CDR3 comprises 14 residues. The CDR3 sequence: CASSKGPGLNEQFF. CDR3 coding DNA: TGTGCCAGCAGCAAAGGACCAGGGCTCAATGAGCAGTTCTTC.

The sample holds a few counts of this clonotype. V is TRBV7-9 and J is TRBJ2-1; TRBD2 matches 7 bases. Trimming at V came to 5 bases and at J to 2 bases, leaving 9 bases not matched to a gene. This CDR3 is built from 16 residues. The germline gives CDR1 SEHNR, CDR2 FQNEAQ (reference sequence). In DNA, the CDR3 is TGTGCCAGCAGCGCCACTAGCGAGCCAGCCTACAATGAGCAGTTCTTC. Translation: CASSATSEPAYNEQFF. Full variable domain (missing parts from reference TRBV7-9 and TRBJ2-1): DTGVSQNPRHKITKRGQNVTFRCDPISEHNRLYWYRQTLGQGPEFLTYFQNEAQLEKSRLLSDRFSAERPKGSFSTLEIQRTEQGDSAMYLCASSATSEPAYNEQFFGPGTRLTVL.

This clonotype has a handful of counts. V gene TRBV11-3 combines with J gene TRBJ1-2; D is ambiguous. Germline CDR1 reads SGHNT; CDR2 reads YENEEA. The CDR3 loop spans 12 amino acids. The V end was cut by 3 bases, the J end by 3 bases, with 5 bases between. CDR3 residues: CASSFSDYGYTF. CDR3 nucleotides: TGTGCCAGCAGCTTTAGTGACTATGGCTACACCTTC. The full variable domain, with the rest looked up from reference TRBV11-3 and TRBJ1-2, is EAGVVQSPRYKIIEKKQPVAFWCNPISGHNTLYWYLQNLGQGPELLIRYENEEAVDDSQLPKDRFSAERLKGVDSTLKIQPAELGDSAVYLCASSFSDYGYTFGSGTRLTVV.

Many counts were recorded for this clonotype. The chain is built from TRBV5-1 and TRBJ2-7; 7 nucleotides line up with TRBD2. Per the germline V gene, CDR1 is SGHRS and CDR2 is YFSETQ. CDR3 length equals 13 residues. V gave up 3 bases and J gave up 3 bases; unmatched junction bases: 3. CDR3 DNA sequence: TGCGCCAGCAGCTGGGGAGGGAACTACGAGCAGTACTTC. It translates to CASSWGGNYEQYF.

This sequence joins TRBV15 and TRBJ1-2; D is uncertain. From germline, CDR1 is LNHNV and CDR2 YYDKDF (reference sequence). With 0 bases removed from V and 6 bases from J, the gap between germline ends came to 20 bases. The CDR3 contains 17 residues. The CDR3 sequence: CATSRDPRPAPVDGYTF. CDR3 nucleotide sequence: TGTGCCACCAGCAGAGATCCCCGCCCTGCGCCAGTTGATGGCTACACCTTC.

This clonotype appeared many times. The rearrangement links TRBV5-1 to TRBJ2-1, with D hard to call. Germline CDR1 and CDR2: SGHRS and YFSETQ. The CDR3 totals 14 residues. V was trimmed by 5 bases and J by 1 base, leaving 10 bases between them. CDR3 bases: TGCGCCAGCAGGGTGGTGTTTTCCTACAATGAGCAGTTCTTC. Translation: CASRVVFSYNEQFF.

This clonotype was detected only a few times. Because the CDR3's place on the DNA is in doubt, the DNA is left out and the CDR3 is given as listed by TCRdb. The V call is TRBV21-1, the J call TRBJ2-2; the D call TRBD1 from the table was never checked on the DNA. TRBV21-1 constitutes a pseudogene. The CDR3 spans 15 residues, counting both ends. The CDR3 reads CASSKPGQTPGSCFF.

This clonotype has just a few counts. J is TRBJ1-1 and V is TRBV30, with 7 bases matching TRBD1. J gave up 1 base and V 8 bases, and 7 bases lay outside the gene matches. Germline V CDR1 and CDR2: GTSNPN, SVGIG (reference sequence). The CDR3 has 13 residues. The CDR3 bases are TGTGCCGCCGACAGGGAGTGGAACACTGAAGCTTTCTTT. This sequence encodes CAADREWNTEAFF.

The CDR3: CAISEAADTQYF. DNA for the CDR3: TGTGCCATCAGTGAGGCGGCAGATACGCAGTATTTT. The chain has TRBV10-3 and TRBJ2-3; D ambiguous. Trimming removed 2 bases from V and 4 bases from J, with 4 bases in between. There are 12 residues in the CDR3. The germline V gene has CDR1 ENHRY and CDR2 SYGVKD.

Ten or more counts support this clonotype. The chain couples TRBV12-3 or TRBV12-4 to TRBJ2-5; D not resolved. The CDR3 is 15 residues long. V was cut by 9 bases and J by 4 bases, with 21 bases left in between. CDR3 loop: CARFHFRTERETQYF. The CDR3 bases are TGTGCCAGGTTCCATTTCCGGACGGAGAGAGAGACCCAGTACTTC.

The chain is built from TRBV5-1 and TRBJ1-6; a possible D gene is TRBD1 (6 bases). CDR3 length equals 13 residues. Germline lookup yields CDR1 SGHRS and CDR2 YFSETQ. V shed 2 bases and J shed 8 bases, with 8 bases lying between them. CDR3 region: CASSFPGDSPLHF. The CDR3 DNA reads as TGCGCCAGCAGCTTCCCAGGGGATTCACCCCTCCACTTT. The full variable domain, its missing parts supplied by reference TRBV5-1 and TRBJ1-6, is KAGVTQTPRYLIKTRGQQVTLSCSPISGHRSVSWYQQTPGQGLQFLFEYFSETQRNKGNFPGRFSGRQFSNSRSEMNVSTLELGDSALYLCASSFPGDSPLHFGNGTRLTVT.

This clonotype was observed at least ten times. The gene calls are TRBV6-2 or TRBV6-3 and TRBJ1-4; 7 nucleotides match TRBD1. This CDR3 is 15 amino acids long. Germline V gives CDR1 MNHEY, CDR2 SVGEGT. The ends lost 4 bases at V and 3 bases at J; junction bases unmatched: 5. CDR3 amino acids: CASSSTGLANEKLFF. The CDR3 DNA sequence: TGTGCCAGCAGTTCGACAGGGTTGGCTAATGAAAAACTGTTTTTT.

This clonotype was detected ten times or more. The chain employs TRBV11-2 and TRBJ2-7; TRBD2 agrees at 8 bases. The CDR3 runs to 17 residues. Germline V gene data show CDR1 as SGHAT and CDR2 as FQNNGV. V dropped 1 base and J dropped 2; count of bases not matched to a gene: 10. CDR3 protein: CASSLAASGYLPYEQYF. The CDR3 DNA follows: TGTGCCAGCAGCTTAGCGGCTAGCGGGTACCTTCCCTACGAGCAGTACTTC.

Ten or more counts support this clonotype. The CDR3 region has the DNA TGCGCCAGCAGTCCCAGGACAGGCCGCACAGATACGCAGTATTTT. Protein: CASSPRTGRTDTQYF. This chain links TRBV10-1 with TRBJ2-3; 7 nucleotides agree with TRBD1. Trimming cost V 5 bases and J 1 base; bases outside gene matches: 6. Germline V gene lookup returns CDR1 WNHNN and CDR2 SYGVQD (reference sequence). This CDR3 is built from 15 residues.

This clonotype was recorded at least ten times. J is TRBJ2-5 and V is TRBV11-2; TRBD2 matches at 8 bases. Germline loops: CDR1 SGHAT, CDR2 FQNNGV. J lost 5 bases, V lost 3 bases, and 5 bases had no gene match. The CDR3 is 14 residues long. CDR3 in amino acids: CASSFVGGGETQYF. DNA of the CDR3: TGTGCCAGCAGCTTTGTCGGGGGGGGCGAGACCCAGTACTTC.

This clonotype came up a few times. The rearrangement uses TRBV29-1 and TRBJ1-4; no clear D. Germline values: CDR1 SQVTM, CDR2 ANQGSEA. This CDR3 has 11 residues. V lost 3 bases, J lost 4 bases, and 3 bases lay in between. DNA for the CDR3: TGCAGCGTTGACAGTAATGAAAAACTGTTTTTT. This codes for CSVDSNEKLFF.

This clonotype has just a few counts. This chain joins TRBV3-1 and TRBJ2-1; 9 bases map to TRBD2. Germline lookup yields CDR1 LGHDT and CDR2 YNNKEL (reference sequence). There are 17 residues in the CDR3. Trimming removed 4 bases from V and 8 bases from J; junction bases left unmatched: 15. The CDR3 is CASSPRGDGLASDEQFF. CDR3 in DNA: TGTGCCAGCAGCCCCAGAGGGGACGGACTAGCGAGCGATGAGCAGTTCTTC.

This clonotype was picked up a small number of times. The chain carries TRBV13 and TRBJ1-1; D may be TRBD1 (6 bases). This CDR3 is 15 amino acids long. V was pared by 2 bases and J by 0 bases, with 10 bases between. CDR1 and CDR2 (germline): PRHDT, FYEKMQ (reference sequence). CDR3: CASSLRGALNTEAFF. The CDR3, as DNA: TGTGCCAGCAGCTTAAGGGGGGCGTTGAACACTGAAGCTTTCTTT.

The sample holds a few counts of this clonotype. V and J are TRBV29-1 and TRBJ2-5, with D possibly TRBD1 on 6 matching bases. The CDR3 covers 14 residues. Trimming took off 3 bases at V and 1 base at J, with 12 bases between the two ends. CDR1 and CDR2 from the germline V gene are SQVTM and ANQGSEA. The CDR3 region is CSVDRGRTQETQYF. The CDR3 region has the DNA TGCAGCGTTGACAGGGGACGGACCCAAGAGACCCAGTACTTC.

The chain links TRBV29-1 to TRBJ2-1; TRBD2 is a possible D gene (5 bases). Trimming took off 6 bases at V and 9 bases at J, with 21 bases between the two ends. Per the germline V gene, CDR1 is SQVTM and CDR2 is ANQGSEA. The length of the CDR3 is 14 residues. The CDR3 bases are TGCAGCGTCCCTCTCGGGGTGGGCAGAGGTGAGCAGTTCTTC. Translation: CSVPLGVGRGEQFF.

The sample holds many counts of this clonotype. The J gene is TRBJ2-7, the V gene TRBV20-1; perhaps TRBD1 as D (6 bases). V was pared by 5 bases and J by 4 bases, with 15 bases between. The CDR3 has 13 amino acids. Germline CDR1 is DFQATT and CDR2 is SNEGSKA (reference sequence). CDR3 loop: CSAAGTSDYEQYF. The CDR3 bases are TGCAGTGCTGCCGGGACAAGTGATTACGAGCAGTACTTC.

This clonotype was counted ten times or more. CDR3 loop: CASSLLSSYNSPLHF. The CDR3 DNA reads TGTGCCAGTAGTTTACTGAGCTCCTATAATTCACCCCTCCACTTT. The J gene is TRBJ1-6, the V gene TRBV19; D is ambiguous. The CDR3 is 15 amino acids. Germline CDR1 is LNHDA and CDR2 is SQIVND (reference sequence). V was trimmed by 5 bases and J by 0 bases, leaving 8 bases between them.

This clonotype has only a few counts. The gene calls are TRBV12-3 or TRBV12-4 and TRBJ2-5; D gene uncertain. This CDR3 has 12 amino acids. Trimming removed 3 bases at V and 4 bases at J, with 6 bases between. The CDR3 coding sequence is TGTGCCAGCAGTTTTTGGGGAGAGACCCAGTACTTC. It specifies CASSFWGETQYF.

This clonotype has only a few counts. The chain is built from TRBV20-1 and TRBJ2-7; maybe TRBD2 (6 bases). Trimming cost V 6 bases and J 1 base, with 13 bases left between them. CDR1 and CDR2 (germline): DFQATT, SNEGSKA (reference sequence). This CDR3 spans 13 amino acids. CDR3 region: CSAQKTRSYEQYF. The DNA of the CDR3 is TGCAGTGCCCAAAAGACTAGATCCTACGAGCAGTACTTC.

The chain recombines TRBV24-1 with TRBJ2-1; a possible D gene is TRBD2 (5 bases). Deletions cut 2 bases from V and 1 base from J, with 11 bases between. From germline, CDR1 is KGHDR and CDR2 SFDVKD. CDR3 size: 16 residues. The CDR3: CATSDSLRGSYNEQFF. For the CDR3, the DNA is TGTGCCACCAGTGATTCCTTACGGGGTTCCTACAATGAGCAGTTCTTC.